This TCR beta chain was observed in a study of metastatic and nonmetastatic thyroid tumors. In the study overall: Across blood and tumor or nodule tissue, repertoires from malignant and benign thyroid patients were compared with one another.

Original analysis: What underpinned the distant-metastasis classifier for papillary thyroid cancer was the set of CDR3 differences across clinicopathological groups. TCRdb re-clonotyped the PCR reads via MiXCR. The V and J calls and clone size are TCRdb's, not the authors'. The table shows tens of thousands of clones, with 20% to 25% occurring only once. In this sample, this clone turned up a few times. No antigen is known for it. Nobody among the patients had been given any treatment before thyroid surgery. Germline lookup yields CDR1 MNHEY and CDR2 SVGEGT. Trimming removed 2 bases at V and 5 bases at J, with 15 bases between. There are 15 residues in the CDR3. Regarding the study as a whole: Versus benign nodules, malignant thyroid tumors reportedly had significantly higher TCR beta diversity, in blood and tumor.

Sample: blood. The receptor was derived from a female donor with papillary thyroid cancer or a benign thyroid nodule (not recorded which). Some clones in this sample may be carry-over from other donors' samples. V is TRBV6-2 or TRBV6-3 and J is TRBJ2-5; D gene unclear. The CDR3 here is CASSYEVGRRETQYF. Here the CDR3 DNA reads TGTGCCAGCAGTTACGAGGTTGGCAGAAGGGAGACCCAGTACTTC.